In its sample, the clone carrying this TCR beta chain was seen a few times. The record originates from a study of T cell repertoires in cytomegalovirus infection. Per germline, CDR1 DFQATT and CDR2 SNEGSKA (reference sequence). Trimming took off 2 bases at V and 2 bases at J, with 16 bases between the two ends. The CDR3 runs to 17 residues. TCRdb reprocessed the reads via MiXCR and lists one record per CDR3 protein. This table holds a few hundred thousand distinct CDR3 sequences, about a sixth found once. Sequencing was done on a sample of PBMCs. This TCR came from a human donor in good health (CMV status not recorded). Some clones in this sample may be carry-over from other donors' samples. V gene TRBV20-1 combines with J gene TRBJ1-6; TRBD1 might be the D (5 bases). CDR3 residues: CSARRAGSNPYNSPLHF. The CDR3 coding sequence is TGCAGTGCTAGACGGGCAGGGTCTAATCCCTATAATTCACCCCTCCACTTT.